What follows describes a single TCR beta chain. The germline gives CDR1 LNHDA, CDR2 SQIVND (reference sequence). The V gene end was trimmed by 7 bases and the J gene end by 2 bases; junction bases not matched to a gene: 6. The CDR3 is 15 residues long. This sample stems from a study of blood T cell repertoires in COVID-19. Study information: PBMCs, B-cell-depleted T cells, or T cells provided the cDNA or gDNA that made up the material.

Authors' methods: Reference gene primer amplification gave estimated nucleated cell counts. Sequencing used immunoSEQ multiplex PCR; TCRdb keeps in-frame clones, though not all of them. V and J calls and clone size are as listed in that table; D and trimming were resolved from the DNA. The table has roughly 250,000 clones, approximately 79% seen once. The receptor was isolated from a woman in her thirties or forties with active or convalescent COVID-19. Sequencing used peripheral blood. This sequence joins TRBV19 and TRBJ2-1; 9 nucleotides align to TRBD2. As DNA, the CDR3 is TGTGCCAGTACCCGACGCGGGGGGGCCTACAATGAGCAGTTCTTC. Translating gives CASTRRGGAYNEQFF.